This entry describes one T cell receptor beta chain. Its antigen is not known. The sample originates from a study of OX40 agonist ivuxolimab in advanced cancers. Across the study: Administration of intravenous ivuxolimab to patients occurred every 2 weeks at 0.01 to 10 mg/kg. Eligibility admitted prior anti-PD-1, anti-PD-L1 or anti-CTLA-4 therapy; about 40% had some. There were three patients with partial responses, one having hepatocellular carcinoma and two cutaneous melanoma.

This CDR3 region has 12 residues. The ends were cut back, 4 bases at V and 5 bases at J, with 8 bases in the middle. Germline CDR1 and CDR2: SGDLS and YYNGEE. Study results and limitations: Mean expanded clone counts were higher in CD8+ than CD4+ T cells.

Some clones are missing from TCRdb's copy, which holds only in-frame ones; the method was immunoSEQ multiplex PCR. The repertoire holds roughly 61,000 clones, over 75% seen once, with about 0.74% in the top ten. The clonotype comes from an adult with an advanced solid tumor such as melanoma, head and neck, liver or kidney cancer. This rearrangement joins TRBV9 to TRBJ2-3; TRBD1 is a possible D gene (6 bases). The sample in question was CD4+ or CD8+ T cells sorted from blood, obtained in a trial of the OX40 agonist ivuxolimab. The CDR3 region has the DNA TGTGCCAGCAGCTACAGGGAAGATACGCAGTATTTT. Amino acid sequence: CASSYREDTQYF.